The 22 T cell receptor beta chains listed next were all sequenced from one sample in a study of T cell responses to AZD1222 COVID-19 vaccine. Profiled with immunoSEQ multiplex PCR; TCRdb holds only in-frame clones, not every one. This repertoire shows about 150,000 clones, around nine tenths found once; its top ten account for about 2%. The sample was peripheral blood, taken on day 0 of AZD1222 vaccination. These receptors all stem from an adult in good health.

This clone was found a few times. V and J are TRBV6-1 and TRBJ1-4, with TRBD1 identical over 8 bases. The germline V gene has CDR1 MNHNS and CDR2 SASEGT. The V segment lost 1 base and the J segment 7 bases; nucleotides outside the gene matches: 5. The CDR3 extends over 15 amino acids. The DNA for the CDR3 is TGTGCCAGCAGTGAAGGACGGACAGGGAGTGAAAAACTGTTTTTT. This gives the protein CASSEGRTGSEKLFF.

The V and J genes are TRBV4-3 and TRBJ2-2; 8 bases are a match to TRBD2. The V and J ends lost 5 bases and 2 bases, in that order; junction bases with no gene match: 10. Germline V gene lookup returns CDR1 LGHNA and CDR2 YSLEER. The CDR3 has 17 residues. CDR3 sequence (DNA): TGCGCCAGCAGCGCCCGCGCGGGACTAGAAAACACCGGGGAGCTGTTTTTT. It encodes CASSARAGLENTGELFF.

Here the CDR3 reads CASSWDRDTEAFF. CDR3 nucleotides: TGTGCCAGCAGCTGGGACAGGGACACTGAAGCTTTCTTT. The gene calls are TRBV7-2 and TRBJ1-1; 9 nucleotides line up with TRBD1. The V gene's germline CDR1 is SGHTA and CDR2 FQGNSA. This CDR3 has 13 amino acids. The junction had 0 bases not matched to a gene; V was cut back by 4 bases and J by 3 bases.

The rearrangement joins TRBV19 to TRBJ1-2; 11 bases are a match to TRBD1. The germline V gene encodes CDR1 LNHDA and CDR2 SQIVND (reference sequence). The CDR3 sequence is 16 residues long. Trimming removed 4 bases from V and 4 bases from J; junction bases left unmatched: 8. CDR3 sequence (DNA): TGTGCCAGTAGTACATCGGGACAGGGGGGGGCCTATGGCTACACCTTC. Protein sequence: CASSTSGQGGAYGYTF.

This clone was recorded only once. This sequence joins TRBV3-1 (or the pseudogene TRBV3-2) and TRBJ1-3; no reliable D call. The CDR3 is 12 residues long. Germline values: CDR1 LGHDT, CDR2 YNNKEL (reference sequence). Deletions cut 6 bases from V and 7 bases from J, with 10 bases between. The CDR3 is CASSNRGNTIYF. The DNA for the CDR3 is TGTGCCAGCAGTAATCGCGGGAACACCATATATTTT.

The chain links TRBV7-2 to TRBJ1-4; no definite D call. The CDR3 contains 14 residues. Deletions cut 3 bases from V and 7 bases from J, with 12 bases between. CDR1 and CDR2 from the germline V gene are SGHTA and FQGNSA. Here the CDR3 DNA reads TGTGCCAGCAGCTTTGGTCTTGGGAGTGAAAAACTGTTTTTT. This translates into CASSFGLGSEKLFF.

In nucleotides, the CDR3 is TGTGCCAGCAGCCTATCACTACCCCCGTCTTTCTCGGGTGAGCAGTTCTTC. Its protein product is CASSLSLPPSFSGEQFF. This chain joins TRBV28 and TRBJ2-1; D not certain. Germline V CDR1 and CDR2: MDHEN, SYDVKM. This CDR3 spans 17 amino acids. The germline V and J ends were trimmed by 6 bases and 9 bases, with 27 bases remaining between them.

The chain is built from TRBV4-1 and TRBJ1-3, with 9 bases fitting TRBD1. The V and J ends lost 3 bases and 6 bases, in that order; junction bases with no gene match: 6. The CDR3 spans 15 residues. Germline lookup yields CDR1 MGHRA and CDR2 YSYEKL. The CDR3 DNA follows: TGCGCCAGCAGCCAGAGGGGGACAGGGATAAACACCATATATTTT. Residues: CASSQRGTGINTIYF.

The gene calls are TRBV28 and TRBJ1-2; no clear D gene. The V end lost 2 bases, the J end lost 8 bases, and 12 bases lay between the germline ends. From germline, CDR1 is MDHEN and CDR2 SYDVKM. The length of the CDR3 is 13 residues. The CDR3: CASSLVGSFGYTF. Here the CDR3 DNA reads TGTGCCAGCAGTTTAGTTGGTTCGTTCGGCTACACCTTC.

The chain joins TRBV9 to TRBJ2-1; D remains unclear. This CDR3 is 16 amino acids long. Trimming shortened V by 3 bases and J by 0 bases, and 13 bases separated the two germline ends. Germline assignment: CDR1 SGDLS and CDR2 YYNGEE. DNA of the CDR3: TGTGCCAGCAGCGCCCATGAAACGAGCTCCTACAATGAGCAGTTCTTC. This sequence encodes CASSAHETSSYNEQFF.

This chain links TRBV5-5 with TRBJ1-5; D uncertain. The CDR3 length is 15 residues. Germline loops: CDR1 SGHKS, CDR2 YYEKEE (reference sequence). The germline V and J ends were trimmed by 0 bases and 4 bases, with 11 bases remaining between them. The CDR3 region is CASSLGSSLNQPQHF. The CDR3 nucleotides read TGTGCCAGCAGCTTGGGGTCCAGCTTGAATCAGCCCCAGCATTTT.

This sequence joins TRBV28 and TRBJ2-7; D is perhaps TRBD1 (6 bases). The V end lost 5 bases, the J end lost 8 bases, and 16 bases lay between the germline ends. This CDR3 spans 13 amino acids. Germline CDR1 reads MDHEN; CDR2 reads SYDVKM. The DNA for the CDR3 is TGTGCCAGCAGTCCACCCCAGGGGCGCAAGCAGTACTTC. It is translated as CASSPPQGRKQYF.

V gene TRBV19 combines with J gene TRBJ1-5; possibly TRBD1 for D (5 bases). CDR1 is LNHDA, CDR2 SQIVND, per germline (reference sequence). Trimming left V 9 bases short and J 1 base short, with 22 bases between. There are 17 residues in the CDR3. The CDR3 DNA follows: TGTGCCAGCAAAGATACCCTGGGGGGGAAAAGCAATCAGCCCCAGCATTTT. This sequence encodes CASKDTLGGKSNQPQHF.

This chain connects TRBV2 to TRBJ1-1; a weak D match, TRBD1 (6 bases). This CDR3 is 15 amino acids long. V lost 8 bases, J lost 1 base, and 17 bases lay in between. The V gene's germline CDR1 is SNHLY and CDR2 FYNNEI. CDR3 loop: CASQQGALTNTEAFF. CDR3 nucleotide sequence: TGTGCCAGCCAACAGGGAGCCCTAACGAACACTGAAGCTTTCTTT.

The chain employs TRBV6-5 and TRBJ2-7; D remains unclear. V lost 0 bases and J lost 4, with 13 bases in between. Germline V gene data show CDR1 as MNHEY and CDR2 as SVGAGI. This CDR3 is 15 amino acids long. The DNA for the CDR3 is TGTGCCAGCAGTTACTCGTCCAGGCTGGATTACGAGCAGTACTTC. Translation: CASSYSSRLDYEQYF.

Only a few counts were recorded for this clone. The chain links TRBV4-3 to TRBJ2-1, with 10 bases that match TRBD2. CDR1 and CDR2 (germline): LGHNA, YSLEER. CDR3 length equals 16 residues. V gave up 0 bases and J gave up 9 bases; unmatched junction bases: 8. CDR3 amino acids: CASSQEFELAGSEQFF. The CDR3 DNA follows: TGCGCCAGCAGCCAAGAATTTGAACTAGCGGGAAGTGAGCAGTTCTTC.

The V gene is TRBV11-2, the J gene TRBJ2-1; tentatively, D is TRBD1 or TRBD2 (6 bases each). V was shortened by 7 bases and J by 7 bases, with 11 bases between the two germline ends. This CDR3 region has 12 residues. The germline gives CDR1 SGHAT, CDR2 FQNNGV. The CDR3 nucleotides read TGTGCCAGCAACGGAGGGGGGAATGAGCAGTTCTTC. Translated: CASNGGGNEQFF.

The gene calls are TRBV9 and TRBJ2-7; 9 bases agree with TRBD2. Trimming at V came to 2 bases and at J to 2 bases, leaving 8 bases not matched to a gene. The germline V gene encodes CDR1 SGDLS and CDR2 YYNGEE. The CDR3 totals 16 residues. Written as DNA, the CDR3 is TGTGCCAGCAGCGTGGGACTAGCTGTCCCTCCCTACGAGCAGTACTTC. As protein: CASSVGLAVPPYEQYF.

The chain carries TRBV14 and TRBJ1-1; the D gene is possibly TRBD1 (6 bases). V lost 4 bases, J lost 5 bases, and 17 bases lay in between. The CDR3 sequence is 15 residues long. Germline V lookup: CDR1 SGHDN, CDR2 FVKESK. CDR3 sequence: CASSRGAGGRTEAFF. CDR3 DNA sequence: TGTGCCAGCAGCCGGGGGGCAGGAGGGAGGACTGAAGCTTTCTTT.

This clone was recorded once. In DNA form, the CDR3 reads TGTGCCTGCCGGGACAGCTCTAACTATGGCTACACCTTC. Translated: CACRDSSNYGYTF. The J gene is TRBJ1-2, the V gene TRBV28; 7 bases match TRBD1. J gave up 0 bases and V 11 bases, and 6 bases lay outside the gene matches. CDR1 MDHEN and CDR2 SYDVKM come from the germline V gene. CDR3 size: 13 residues.

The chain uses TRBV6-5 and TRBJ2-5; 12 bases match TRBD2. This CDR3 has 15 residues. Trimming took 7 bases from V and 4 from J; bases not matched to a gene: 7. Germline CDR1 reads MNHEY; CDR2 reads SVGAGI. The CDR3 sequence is CASKLAGGPGETQYF. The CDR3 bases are TGTGCCAGCAAGCTAGCGGGAGGGCCGGGAGAGACCCAGTACTTC.

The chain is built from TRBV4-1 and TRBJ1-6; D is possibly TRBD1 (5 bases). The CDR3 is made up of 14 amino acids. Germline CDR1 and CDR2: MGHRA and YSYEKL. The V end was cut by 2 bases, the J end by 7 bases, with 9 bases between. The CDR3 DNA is TGCGCCAGCAGCCAACCGGACACAAATTCACCCCTCCACTTT. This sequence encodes CASSQPDTNSPLHF.